Following are 15 T cell receptor beta chains from one sample sequenced in a study of shared clonotypes between healthy human individuals. Sequencing was performed with immunoSEQ multiplex PCR; in TCRdb, only in-frame clones are kept and a portion is missing. The sample shows over a million clones, 95% to 97% of them seen only once. The source material was naive CD4+ T cells sorted from blood. Subset meaning: CD45RA+ positively selected. Receptors were obtained from a man aged 25-40 years in good health.

This clone occurred once. V is TRBV5-5 and J is TRBJ2-1; 10 nucleotides agree with TRBD2. The J segment lost 7 bases and the V segment lost 5 bases, leaving 12 bases of the junction unmatched. The CDR3 is made up of 16 amino acids. CDR1 is SGHKS and CDR2 is YYEKEE in the germline V gene (reference sequence). The DNA for the CDR3 is TGTGCCAGCAGACTGTGGGGAGCGGGAGGGCAGAATGAGCAGTTCTTC. It yields the protein CASRLWGAGGQNEQFF. The full variable domain, in which reference TRBV5-5 and TRBJ2-1 provide the parts outside the CDR3, is DAGVTQSPTHLIKTRGQQVTLRCSPISGHKSVSWYQQVLGQGPQFIFQYYEKEERGRGNFPDRFSARQFPNYSSELNVNALLLGDSALYLCASRLWGAGGQNEQFFGPGTRLTVL.

The sample holds one count of this clone. The chain joins TRBV2 to TRBJ2-2; no clear D gene. Germline assignment: CDR1 SNHLY and CDR2 FYNNEI. V was cut by 6 bases and J by 3 bases, with 5 bases left in between. The CDR3 spans 12 residues. The CDR3 coding sequence is TGTGCCAGCAGCAAGGACACCGGGGAGCTGTTTTTT. This encodes CASSKDTGELFF.

The chain employs TRBV7-9 and TRBJ2-2; 7 nucleotides match TRBD1. The V gene end was trimmed by 5 bases and the J gene end by 0 bases; junction bases not matched to a gene: 9. This CDR3 is built from 17 residues. Germline CDR1 reads SEHNR; CDR2 reads FQNEAQ (reference sequence). In nucleotides, the CDR3 is TGTGCCAGCAGCGTAGGGACAGACTCACCGAACACCGGGGAGCTGTTTTTT. Protein sequence: CASSVGTDSPNTGELFF.

In regard to this clone: Other DNA sequences in the sample encode the same CDR3. This chain links TRBV5-1 with TRBJ2-5; D is undetermined. The CDR3 runs to 13 residues. Trimming pared 0 bases from V and 2 bases from J, leaving 5 bases between. Germline lookup yields CDR1 SGHRS and CDR2 YFSETQ. The CDR3, as DNA: TGCGCCAGCAGCTTGGCCCCTCAAGAGACCCAGTACTTC. Its protein is CASSLAPQETQYF.

The chain uses TRBV9 and TRBJ2-1; 11 nucleotides agree with TRBD2. Per the germline V gene, CDR1 is SGDLS and CDR2 is YYNGEE. The CDR3 totals 18 residues. J gave up 2 bases and V 0 bases, and 7 bases lay outside the gene matches. In DNA form, the CDR3 reads TGTGCCAGCAGCGTAGTTTTAGCGGGAGGGCCTACCTACAATGAGCAGTTCTTC. Its protein is CASSVVLAGGPTYNEQFF. Combining the CDR3 with reference TRBV9 and TRBJ2-1 gives the whole variable domain DSGVTQTPKHLITATGQRVTLRCSPRSGDLSVYWYQQSLDQGLQFLIQYYNGEERAKGNILERFSAQQFPDLHSELNLSSLELGDSALYFCASSVVLAGGPTYNEQFFGPGTRLTVL.

This clone was recorded once. The J gene is TRBJ1-2, the V gene TRBV7-2, with D unclear. Germline V gives CDR1 SGHTA, CDR2 FQGNSA. The CDR3 spans 14 residues. Trimming left V 1 base short and J 5 bases short, with 11 bases between. This CDR3 reads CASSLDRHQYGYTF. CDR3 coding DNA: TGTGCCAGCAGCTTAGATCGACACCAATATGGCTACACCTTC.

This chain uses TRBV18 with TRBJ2-5; no clear D. Between the trimmed V and J ends, which lost 0 bases and 7 bases, there was a span of 21 bases. Germline V CDR1 and CDR2: KGHSH, LQKENI. The CDR3 runs 17 residues. CDR3 DNA: TGTGCCAGCTCACCACCATCTTCCGTCGCAGGATTGGGGACCCAGTACTTC. It is translated as CASSPPSSVAGLGTQYF. The full variable domain, in which reference TRBV18 and TRBJ2-5 provide the parts outside the CDR3, is NAGVMQNPRHLVRRRGQEARLRCSPMKGHSHVYWYRQLPEEGLKFMVYLQKENIIDESGMPKERFSAEFPKEGPSILRIQQVVRGDSAAYFCASSPPSSVAGLGTQYFGPGTRLLVL.

Regarding this clone: The germline gene is not matched at one end of the junction; a read error may be the cause. The rearrangement joins TRBV11-3 to TRBJ2-3; no clear D. Germline values: CDR1 SGHNT, CDR2 YENEEA. The CDR3 runs 13 residues. This CDR3 reads CASSLDKASTRIF. The CDR3 bases are TGTGCCAGCAGCTTAGATAAAGCTTCCACTCGTATTTTT.

The J gene is TRBJ2-3, the V gene TRBV4-3, with D possibly being TRBD2 (5 bases). The CDR3 totals 17 residues. Trimming left V 0 bases short and J 0 bases short, with 13 bases between. The germline CDR1 and CDR2 sequences are LGHNA and YSLEER. Here the CDR3 DNA reads TGCGCCAGCAGCCAAGATTTCGGGGTATCGAGCACAGATACGCAGTATTTT. It specifies CASSQDFGVSSTDTQYF.

The rearrangement links TRBV9 to TRBJ2-3, with D perhaps TRBD1 (6 bases). The V and J ends lost 4 bases and 2 bases respectively, with 11 bases between them. The germline CDR1 and CDR2 sequences are SGDLS and YYNGEE. The CDR3 runs to 14 residues. CDR3 DNA: TGTGCCAGCAGCACAACAGGGCTCACAGATACGCAGTATTTT. Amino acids: CASSTTGLTDTQYF. Using reference TRBV9 and TRBJ2-3 for the parts outside the CDR3, the full variable domain is DSGVTQTPKHLITATGQRVTLRCSPRSGDLSVYWYQQSLDQGLQFLIQYYNGEERAKGNILERFSAQQFPDLHSELNLSSLELGDSALYFCASSTTGLTDTQYFGPGTRLTVL.

A word on this clone: The sample carries other DNA sequences with the same CDR3. The genes are TRBV28 and TRBJ2-7, with D uncertain. The CDR3 loop spans 11 amino acids. Between the trimmed V and J ends, which lost 4 bases and 2 bases, there was a span of 3 bases. Germline loops: CDR1 MDHEN, CDR2 SYDVKM. The CDR3 reads CASSSTYEQYF. The CDR3 nucleotides read TGTGCCAGCAGTTCGACCTACGAGCAGTACTTC.

The rearrangement joins TRBV6-6 to TRBJ2-2; D possibly corresponds to TRBD2 (5 bases). The CDR3 totals 14 residues. CDR1 and CDR2 from the germline V gene are MNHNY and SVGAGI (reference sequence). The V and J ends lost 7 bases and 5 bases respectively, with 14 bases between them. Here the CDR3 DNA reads TGTGCCAGCACGAGGGTGTCTCAAACCGGGGAGCTGTTTTTT. Encoded protein: CASTRVSQTGELFF.

This clone has just one count. This chain links TRBV28 with TRBJ2-7; TRBD1 is a possible D gene (6 bases). Germline values: CDR1 MDHEN, CDR2 SYDVKM. Trimming removed 6 bases from V and 3 bases from J, with 15 bases in between. The CDR3 runs to 14 residues. CDR3 DNA sequence: TGTGCCAGCAGGGGGGCGCAACCAAACTACGAGCAGTACTTC. It codes for CASRGAQPNYEQYF.

This clone was recorded once. V is TRBV13 and J is TRBJ2-7; 8 bases match TRBD2. The ends lost 8 bases at V and 0 bases at J; junction bases unmatched: 6. CDR3 size: 14 residues. Germline-derived CDR1 and CDR2 are PRHDT and FYEKMQ (reference sequence). The chain's CDR3 is CASHTGGPSYEQYF. CDR3 nucleotide sequence: TGTGCCAGCCATACGGGAGGGCCCTCCTACGAGCAGTACTTC. The full variable domain, its missing parts supplied by reference TRBV13 and TRBJ2-7, is AAGVIQSPRHLIKEKRETATLKCYPIPRHDTVYWYQQGPGQDPQFLISFYEKMQSDKGSIPDRFSAQQFSDYHSELNMSSLELGDSALYFCASHTGGPSYEQYFGPGTRLTVT.

This rearrangement joins TRBV19 to TRBJ2-3; D gene unclear. The V and J ends lost 3 bases and 2 bases respectively, with 12 bases between them. This CDR3 is 15 amino acids long. CDR1 LNHDA and CDR2 SQIVND come from the germline V gene (reference sequence). The CDR3 region has the DNA TGTGCCAGTAGTATCCGGACCGGCAACACAGATACGCAGTATTTT. Translating it yields CASSIRTGNTDTQYF.